This TCR beta chain stems from a study of T cells after yellow fever vaccination. As for the study in general: Fractions of low cell number were prepared using SMART-Seq v4 Ultra Low Input. Study results and limitations: Abundant clonotypes (contaminants from the bulk population) could be present in FACS-sorted repertoires. Post-booster repertoires contained most primary-vaccination clones again (roughly 95% CD4, around 89% CD8).

Germline V gives CDR1 MNHNS, CDR2 SASEGT. This CDR3 contains 13 residues. The V and J ends lost 5 bases and 1 base respectively, with 6 bases between them. In making TCR cDNA, 5'RACE template switching added a universal primer site and UMIs to it. TCRdb ran MiXCR on the 5' RACE reads and lists one entry per CDR3 protein. Of 450,000 to 650,000 distinct CDR3 sequences listed, roughly 13% are singletons. A few counts support this clonotype. The antigen remains unidentified. The clonotype comes from a man younger than 40 who received the YFV17D yellow fever vaccine. Sequenced material: PBMCs, taken on the day of the yellow fever booster vaccination. The rearrangement joins TRBV6-1 to TRBJ1-5; D uncertain. CDR3 sequence: CASSSQSNQPQHF. CDR3 DNA sequence: TGTGCCAGCAGTAGCCAGAGCAATCAGCCCCAGCATTTT.